The 24 T cell receptor beta chains listed next were all sequenced from one sample in a study of blood T cell repertoires in COVID-19. Only in-frame clones appear in the TCRdb table, and some are missing; sequencing was by immunoSEQ multiplex PCR. The data hold about 21,000 clones, with 80% to 90% observed a single time. Input material: peripheral blood. These receptors were obtained from a man between 65 and 79 years old with active COVID-19.

V gene TRBV6-5 combines with J gene TRBJ1-2; D is undetermined. The length of the CDR3 is 14 residues. Germline CDR1 reads MNHEY; CDR2 reads SVGAGI. The V and J ends lost 6 bases and 0 bases respectively, with 11 bases between them. CDR3 sequence (DNA): TGTGCCAGCAGCCTTTGGTCAGCTAACTATGGCTACACCTTC. Its protein product is CASSLWSANYGYTF.

This clone is a singleton in its sample. The chain recombines TRBV27 with TRBJ2-7; 12 bases align to TRBD2. The junction had 4 bases not matched to a gene; V was cut back by 6 bases and J by 4 bases. The CDR3 covers 14 residues. CDR1 and CDR2 from the germline V gene are MNHEY and SMNVEV (reference sequence). CDR3 protein: CASSPLAGGYEQYF. The CDR3 DNA reads TGTGCCAGCAGCCCACTAGCGGGGGGTTACGAGCAGTACTTC.

V is TRBV6-2 or TRBV6-3 and J is TRBJ2-7, with 8 bases matching TRBD2. Per the germline V gene, CDR1 is MNHEY and CDR2 is SVGEGT. The CDR3 runs 14 residues. With V trimmed by 4 bases and J by 4 bases, 6 bases remained unmatched. This CDR3 is CASSSRGGRYEQYF. The CDR3 coding sequence is TGTGCCAGCAGTTCCCGGGGGGGGCGATACGAGCAGTACTTC.

The chain joins TRBV2 to TRBJ2-2; unclear D gene. The CDR3 consists of 15 residues. In germline, CDR1 is SNHLY, CDR2 FYNNEI. With 4 bases removed from V and 2 bases from J, the gap between germline ends came to 11 bases. The CDR3 bases are TGTGCCAGCAGTGTTTCTAAAAGTAACACCGGGGAGCTGTTTTTT. This codes for CASSVSKSNTGELFF. Variable domain in full (rest from reference TRBV2 and TRBJ2-2): EPEVTQTPSHQVTQMGQEVILRCVPISNHLYFYWYRQILGQKVEFLVSFYNNEISEKSEIFDDQFSVERPDGSNFTLKIRSTKLEDSAMYFCASSVSKSNTGELFFGEGSRLTVL.

This chain joins TRBV4-1 and TRBJ1-1, with D possibly matching TRBD1 (6 bases). The CDR3 sequence is 16 residues long. Germline V lookup: CDR1 MGHRA, CDR2 YSYEKL. Trimming cost V 4 bases and J 0 bases, with 15 bases left between them. CDR3 amino acids: CASSLLKGQMNTEAFF. The CDR3 nucleotides read TGCGCCAGCAGCCTCCTCAAAGGACAGATGAACACTGAAGCTTTCTTT.

The chain is built from TRBV19 and TRBJ2-2, with 7 bases fitting TRBD2. This CDR3 is 15 amino acids long. V shed 6 bases, J shed 5 bases, and the junction held 9 bases outside the gene matches. Germline V gene lookup returns CDR1 LNHDA and CDR2 SQIVND (reference sequence). The CDR3 DNA is TGTGCCAGTAGCCCCGGGGGGACGGGGACCGGGGAGCTGTTTTTT. It is translated as CASSPGGTGTGELFF. Full variable domain (outside the CDR3, taken from reference TRBV19 and TRBJ2-2): DGGITQSPKYLFRKEGQNVTLSCEQNLNHDAMYWYRQDPGQGLRLIYYSQIVNDFQKGDIAEGYSVSREKKESFPLTVTSAQKNPTAFYLCASSPGGTGTGELFFGEGSRLTVL.

In this sample, this clone turned up once. V usage is TRBV7-2 and J usage is TRBJ1-6; 10 bases line up with TRBD1. CDR3 size: 15 residues. Germline V lookup: CDR1 SGHTA, CDR2 FQGNSA. With 5 bases clipped from V and 10 bases from J, the junction kept 8 bases outside the gene matches. The CDR3 nucleotides read TGTGCCAGCAGCCGCCGGGACAGGGGAGTGTCACCCCTCCACTTT. It codes for CASSRRDRGVSPLHF.

This chain joins TRBV7-6 and TRBJ2-5, with TRBD2 matching 10 bases. Germline V gene sequence: CDR1 SGHVS, CDR2 FNYEAQ. V was clipped by 5 bases and J by 5 bases; unmatched bases: 8. CDR3 length: 15 amino acids. In nucleotides, the CDR3 is TGTGCCAGCAGCCGATCTAGCGGGAGCTTGGAGACCCAGTACTTC. Amino acid sequence: CASSRSSGSLETQYF. The full variable domain, its missing parts supplied by reference TRBV7-6 and TRBJ2-5, is GAGVSQSPRYKVTKRGQDVALRCDPISGHVSLYWYRQALGQGPEFLTYFNYEAQQDKSGLPNDRFSAERPEGSISTLTIQRTEQRDSAMYRCASSRSSGSLETQYFGPGTRLLVL.

V gene TRBV5-1 combines with J gene TRBJ2-3, with a possible D match to TRBD2 (6 bases). Trimming pared 4 bases from V and 2 bases from J, leaving 14 bases between. Germline V gene sequence: CDR1 SGHRS, CDR2 YFSETQ. This CDR3 has 15 residues. The CDR3: CASSPGERDTDTQYF. The CDR3, as DNA: TGCGCCAGCAGCCCGGGGGAGAGGGACACAGATACGCAGTATTTT.

The rearrangement joins TRBV30 to TRBJ2-5; perhaps TRBD1 as D (5 bases). The germline CDR1 and CDR2 sequences are GTSNPN and SVGIG (reference sequence). CDR3 length equals 13 residues. V was cut by 0 bases and J by 7 bases, with 12 bases left in between. The CDR3 nucleotides are TGTGCCTGGAGTGTCGTCAGGGAAGGGACCCAGTACTTC. Encoded protein: CAWSVVREGTQYF.

V usage is TRBV14 and J usage is TRBJ1-2, with TRBD1 as a possible D gene (6 bases). Trimming removed 0 bases from V and 8 bases from J, with 16 bases in between. Germline lookup yields CDR1 SGHDN and CDR2 FVKESK. The CDR3 extends over 15 amino acids. The CDR3 reads CASSQDVRGSRGYTF. The CDR3 DNA is TGTGCCAGCAGCCAAGACGTTAGGGGGTCCAGAGGCTACACCTTC.

This chain joins TRBV20-1 and TRBJ2-7; D not resolved. The CDR3 consists of 11 residues. The V end was cut by 0 bases, the J end by 2 bases, with 2 bases between. The V gene's germline CDR1 is DFQATT and CDR2 SNEGSKA (reference sequence). The CDR3: CSARDTYEQYF. In DNA, the CDR3 is TGCAGTGCTAGAGACACCTACGAGCAGTACTTC.

The chain uses TRBV5-8 and TRBJ1-4, with D perhaps matching TRBD1 (5 bases). Germline V gene data show CDR1 as SGHTS and CDR2 as YDEGEE. The CDR3 has 16 residues. Trimming left V 6 bases short and J 3 bases short, with 18 bases between. This CDR3 is CASTDWGEPSNEKLFF. The CDR3 nucleotides read TGTGCCAGCACCGATTGGGGGGAACCCTCTAATGAAAAACTGTTTTTT.

This clone was seen a single time. The CDR3 is CASRIGQGVYSDYGYTF. The DNA for the CDR3 is TGTGCCAGCAGGATCGGGCAGGGGGTGTATAGCGACTATGGCTACACCTTC. This chain uses TRBV7-6 with TRBJ1-2; TRBD1 agrees at 7 bases. Per germline, CDR1 SGHVS and CDR2 FNYEAQ. The CDR3 consists of 17 residues. Trimming at V came to 6 bases and at J to 3 bases, leaving 16 bases not matched to a gene. The complete variable domain, with remaining parts taken from reference TRBV7-6 and TRBJ1-2, reads GAGVSQSPRYKVTKRGQDVALRCDPISGHVSLYWYRQALGQGPEFLTYFNYEAQQDKSGLPNDRFSAERPEGSISTLTIQRTEQRDSAMYRCASRIGQGVYSDYGYTFGSGTRLTVV.

This clone was found once. The CDR3 DNA reads as TGCGCCAGCAGTATGACAGGGTCCACAGATACGCAGTATTTT. Translated: CASSMTGSTDTQYF. The rearrangement joins TRBV4-1 to TRBJ2-3; 7 nucleotides match TRBD1. Trimming cost V 6 bases and J 2 bases; bases outside gene matches: 5. This CDR3 is built from 14 residues. CDR1 is MGHRA and CDR2 is YSYEKL in the germline V gene.

This clone has just a few counts. The chain links TRBV11-2 to TRBJ1-6; 7 bases map to TRBD1. CDR3 length equals 14 residues. Germline assignment: CDR1 SGHAT and CDR2 FQNNGV. V shed 4 bases and J 9 bases; nucleotides not matched to a gene: 6. This chain's CDR3 is CASSYHRGFSPLHF. The CDR3, as DNA: TGTGCCAGCAGCTATCACAGGGGATTTTCACCCCTCCACTTT.

J is TRBJ2-3 and V is TRBV6-6; TRBD1 aligns across 8 bases. The V and J ends lost 5 bases and 4 bases, in that order; junction bases with no gene match: 11. Germline V gives CDR1 MNHNY, CDR2 SVGAGI (reference sequence). This CDR3 spans 16 amino acids. CDR3 protein: CASSQRGQGGADTQYF. CDR3 sequence (DNA): TGTGCCAGCAGTCAACGAGGACAGGGTGGAGCAGATACGCAGTATTTT.

This chain joins TRBV21-1 and TRBJ2-7; the table's TRBD2 call for D was not verified on the DNA. TRBV21-1 is annotated as a pseudogene. The CDR3 is 15 amino acids. As DNA, the CDR3 is TGTGCCAGCAGCAAGGCAAGCGGCTCGTCCTACGAGCAGTACTTC. Translating gives CASSKASGSSYEQYF.

V is TRBV5-1 and J is TRBJ2-7; TRBD2 aligns across 8 bases. Germline assignment: CDR1 SGHRS and CDR2 YFSETQ. The CDR3 has 14 amino acids. The V gene end was trimmed by 3 bases and the J gene end by 2 bases; junction bases not matched to a gene: 4. CDR3 loop: CASSSEAGAYEQYF. The CDR3 region has the DNA TGCGCCAGCAGCTCAGAAGCGGGGGCCTACGAGCAGTACTTC.

The genes are TRBV18 and TRBJ2-7; possibly TRBD1 for D (6 bases). V lost 6 bases and J 5 bases, leaving 17 bases between the germline ends. The CDR3 consists of 14 residues. Germline V gives CDR1 KGHSH, CDR2 LQKENI. In nucleotides, the CDR3 is TGTGCCAGCTCCCTGCGACAGGACGCCCACGAGCAGTACTTC. It translates to CASSLRQDAHEQYF.

The chain combines TRBV11-3 with TRBJ2-1; 8 nucleotides align to TRBD2. Per the germline V gene, CDR1 is SGHNT and CDR2 is YENEEA. CDR3 size: 16 residues. Unmatched junction bases numbered 10, after V lost 0 bases and J lost 9 bases. CDR3 nucleotides: TGTGCCAGCAGCTTAGATCTCAGCGGGAGCGGAGGTGAGCAGTTCTTC. The encoded protein is CASSLDLSGSGGEQFF.

This clone was recorded once. The chain carries TRBV9 and TRBJ2-7, with D possibly matching TRBD1 (5 bases). V was trimmed by 0 bases and J by 5 bases, leaving 9 bases between them. Germline CDR1 and CDR2: SGDLS and YYNGEE. This CDR3 region has 13 residues. Here the CDR3 DNA reads TGTGCCAGCAGCGTAGGCAGGGCCGACGAGCAGTACTTC. Residues: CASSVGRADEQYF.

The chain links TRBV3-1 (or the pseudogene TRBV3-2) to TRBJ2-1; 11 bases agree with TRBD2. With V trimmed by 3 bases and J by 14 bases, 6 bases remained unmatched. This CDR3 region has 13 residues. From germline, CDR1 is LGHDT and CDR2 YNNKEL (reference sequence). This chain's CDR3 is CASSHLAGGGKFF. The CDR3 DNA is TGTGCCAGCAGCCACTTAGCGGGAGGGGGAAAGTTCTTC.

The V gene is TRBV7-9, the J gene TRBJ1-3; D is possibly TRBD1 (5 bases). Looked up from germline, CDR1 is SEHNR and CDR2 is FQNEAQ (reference sequence). The V end was cut by 5 bases, the J end by 2 bases, with 10 bases between. This CDR3 has 14 residues. DNA for the CDR3: TGTGCCAGCAGCAGTACCAGGGCTGGAAACACCATATATTTT. Protein: CASSSTRAGNTIYF.